The clone carrying this T cell receptor beta chain was detected only a few times. CDR1 and CDR2 from the germline V gene are SGDLS and YYNGEE. The CDR3 covers 14 residues. Trimming shortened V by 4 bases and J by 4 bases, and 15 bases separated the two germline ends. Via MiXCR, TCRdb re-called the 5' RACE reads, giving one row per CDR3 protein. Here the sample spans about 720,000 distinct CDR3 sequences, under 9% being singletons. This specimen belongs to a study of identical twins. The same data also went into a second study, on yellow fever vaccine responses in identical twins.

This clonotype was obtained from a woman aged 18-29 years in good health. The specimen was PBMCs. This sequence joins TRBV9 and TRBJ2-7, with D unclear. CDR3 nucleotide sequence: TGTGCCAGCAGCCCTCGGACCGTTATTTACGAGCAGTACTTC. Encoded protein: CASSPRTVIYEQYF.